These T cell receptor beta chains were read from a single sample in a study of T cell repertoires in aging, cancer and after chemotherapy. TCRdb recomputed calls from the multiplex PCR reads with MiXCR, one row per CDR3 protein. The repertoire holds some 9,200 distinct CDR3 sequences, with under 65% as singletons. The sample comprised blood. The receptors derive from a human donor in good health. Each CDR3 is given with its conserved first and last residue. Each record gives: CDR3 protein, CDR3 DNA, clone size, D gene, V gene, J gene. The D gene is left open where the match is weak. For some rows the clone size is stated as once, few or many, or as a class when expanded; others skip it.

CDR3aa: CASSFGRATVGDEQFF
CDR3nt: TGTGCCAGCAGTTTCGGGCGGGCAACCGTTGGCGATGAGCAGTTCTTC
abundance: -
d_gene: -
v_gene: TRBV27
j_gene: TRBJ2-1

CDR3aa: CASSPGGYSNQPQHF
CDR3nt: TGTGCCAGCAGCCCTGGGGGGTACAGCAATCAGCCCCAGCATTTT
abundance: -
d_gene: -
v_gene: TRBV6-2/TRBV6-3
j_gene: TRBJ1-5

CDR3aa: CASKVAGIQETQYF
CDR3nt: TGTGCCAGTAAAGTAGCGGGGATCCAAGAGACCCAGTACTTC
abundance: -
d_gene: TRBD2
v_gene: TRBV19
j_gene: TRBJ2-5

CDR3aa: CSVEGSSGRINTQYF
CDR3nt: TGCAGCGTGGAGGGCTCTAGCGGTAGAATAAATACGCAGTATTTT
abundance: -
d_gene: TRBD2
v_gene: TRBV29-1
j_gene: TRBJ2-3

CDR3aa: CASSFPGLAREQWF
CDR3nt: TGTGCCAGCAGTTTTCCGGGACTAGCGAGAGAACAATGGTTC
abundance: -
d_gene: TRBD2
v_gene: TRBV6-5
j_gene: TRBJ2-5

CDR3aa: CASSELGWAEQFF
CDR3nt: TGTGCCAGCAGTGAACTAGGGTGGGCTGAGCAGTTCTTC
abundance: -
d_gene: -
v_gene: TRBV6-5
j_gene: TRBJ2-1

CDR3aa: CASRLAGTNEQFF
CDR3nt: TGTGCCAGCAGACTAGCGGGAACCAATGAGCAGTTCTTC
abundance: -
d_gene: TRBD2
v_gene: TRBV6-1
j_gene: TRBJ2-1

CDR3aa: CSAALPSYEQYF
CDR3nt: TGCAGCGCCGCCCTGCCCTCCTACGAGCAGTACTTC
abundance: few
d_gene: -
v_gene: TRBV29-1
j_gene: TRBJ2-7

CDR3aa: CASSSAQTGQPQHF
CDR3nt: TGTGCCAGCAGTTCCGCCCAGACGGGTCAGCCCCAGCATTTT
abundance: -
d_gene: -
v_gene: TRBV12-3/TRBV12-4
j_gene: TRBJ1-5

CDR3aa: CATSGEDRVRAFF
CDR3nt: TGTGCCACCAGCGGAGAGGACAGGGTAAGAGCTTTCTTT
abundance: -
d_gene: TRBD1
v_gene: TRBV15
j_gene: TRBJ1-1

CDR3aa: CAISGDRGSYNEQFF
CDR3nt: TGTGCCATCAGTGGAGACAGGGGCTCCTACAATGAGCAGTTCTTC
abundance: few
d_gene: TRBD1
v_gene: TRBV10-3
j_gene: TRBJ2-1

CDR3aa: CASRDLRLAGTDTQYF
CDR3nt: TGTGCCAGCAGGGACCTACGACTAGCGGGGACGGATACGCAGTATTTT
abundance: few
d_gene: TRBD2
v_gene: TRBV5-6
j_gene: TRBJ2-3

CDR3aa: CATSRDLEGKGQPQHF
CDR3nt: TGTGCCACCAGCAGAGATCTAGAAGGGAAAGGTCAGCCCCAGCATTTT
abundance: -
d_gene: -
v_gene: TRBV15
j_gene: TRBJ1-5

CDR3aa: CASSKSAGEPYEQYF
CDR3nt: TGTGCCAGCAGTAAATCGGCAGGAGAGCCCTACGAGCAGTACTTC
abundance: -
d_gene: -
v_gene: TRBV6-1
j_gene: TRBJ2-7

CDR3aa: CSARGGAGYTF
CDR3nt: TGCAGTGCAAGAGGGGGTGCAGGCTACACCTTC
abundance: -
d_gene: -
v_gene: TRBV20-1
j_gene: TRBJ1-2

CDR3aa: CASTNRDRAPYEQYF
CDR3nt: TGTGCCAGTACCAACCGGGACAGGGCTCCCTACGAGCAGTACTTC
abundance: -
d_gene: TRBD1
v_gene: TRBV19
j_gene: TRBJ2-7

CDR3aa: CASSAGGVRSGNTIYF
CDR3nt: TGTGCCAGCAGTGCCGGCGGGGTGCGCTCTGGAAACACCATATATTTT
abundance: -
d_gene: -
v_gene: TRBV6-1
j_gene: TRBJ1-3

CDR3aa: CASSISWDSPLHF
CDR3nt: TGTGCCAGTAGTATTAGCTGGGATTCACCCCTCCACTTT
abundance: few
d_gene: -
v_gene: TRBV19
j_gene: TRBJ1-6

CDR3aa: CASSLMTLTQYF
CDR3nt: TGTGCCAGCAGTTTAATGACCCTTACGCAGTATTTT
abundance: -
d_gene: -
v_gene: TRBV12-3/TRBV12-4
j_gene: TRBJ2-3

CDR3aa: CAFRRTSTDTQYF
CDR3nt: TGTGCCTTCAGAAGGACGTCCACAGATACGCAGTATTTT
abundance: few
d_gene: -
v_gene: TRBV5-4
j_gene: TRBJ2-3